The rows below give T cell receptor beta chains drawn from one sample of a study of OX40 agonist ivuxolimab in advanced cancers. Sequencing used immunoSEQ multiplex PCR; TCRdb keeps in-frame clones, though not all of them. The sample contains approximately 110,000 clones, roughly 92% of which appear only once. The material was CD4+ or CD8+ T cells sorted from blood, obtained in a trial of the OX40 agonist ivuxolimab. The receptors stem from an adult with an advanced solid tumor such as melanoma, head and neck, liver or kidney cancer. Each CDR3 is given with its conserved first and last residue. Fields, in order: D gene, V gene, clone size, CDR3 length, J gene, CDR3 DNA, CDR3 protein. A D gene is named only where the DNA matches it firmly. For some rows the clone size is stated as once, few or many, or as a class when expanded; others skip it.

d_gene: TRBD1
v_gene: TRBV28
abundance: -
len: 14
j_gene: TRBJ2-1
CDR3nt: TGTGCCAGCAGTTGGACAGGGACATACAATGAGCAGTTCTTC
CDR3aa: CASSWTGTYNEQFF

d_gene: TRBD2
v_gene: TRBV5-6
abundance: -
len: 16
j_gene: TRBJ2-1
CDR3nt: TGTGCCAGCAGCTTGCTAGCGGGATCGGGGGACAATGAGCAGTTCTTC
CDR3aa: CASSLLAGSGDNEQFF

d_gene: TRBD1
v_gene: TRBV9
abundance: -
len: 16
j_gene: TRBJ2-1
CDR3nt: TGTGCCAGCAGCCCCCGGGACAGGGGATCCTACAATGAGCAGTTCTTC
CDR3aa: CASSPRDRGSYNEQFF

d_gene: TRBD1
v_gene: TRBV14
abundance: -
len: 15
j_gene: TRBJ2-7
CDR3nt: TGTGCCAGCAGTCGGGACAGGGCAAGATCCTACGAGCAGTACTTC
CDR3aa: CASSRDRARSYEQYF

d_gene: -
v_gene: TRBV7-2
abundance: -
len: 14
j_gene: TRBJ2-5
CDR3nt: TGTGCCAGCAGCATAGGGGGAGCTAGGGAGACCCAGTACTTC
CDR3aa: CASSIGGARETQYF

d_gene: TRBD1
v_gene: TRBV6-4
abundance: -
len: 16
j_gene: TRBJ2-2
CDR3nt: TGTGCCAGCAGCTCCCGGGGACAGACGAACACCGGGGAGCTGTTTTTT
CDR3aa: CASSSRGQTNTGELFF

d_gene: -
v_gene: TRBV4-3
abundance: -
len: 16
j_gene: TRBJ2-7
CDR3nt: TGCGCCAGCAGCCAAGATCGACAGGCATCATCCTACGAGCAGTACTTC
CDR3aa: CASSQDRQASSYEQYF

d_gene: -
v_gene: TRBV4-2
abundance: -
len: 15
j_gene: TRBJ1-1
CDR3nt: TGTGCCAGCAGCCATGCGGACACGAAGAACACTGAAGCTTTCTTT
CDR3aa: CASSHADTKNTEAFF

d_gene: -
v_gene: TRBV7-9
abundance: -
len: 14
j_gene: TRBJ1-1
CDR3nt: TGTGCCAGCAGCTTGGGACACCAGAACACTGAAGCTTTCTTT
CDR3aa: CASSLGHQNTEAFF

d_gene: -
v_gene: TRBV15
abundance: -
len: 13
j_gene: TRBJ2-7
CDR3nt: TGTGCCACCAGCAATAAAAACTCCTACGAGCAGTACTTC
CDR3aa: CATSNKNSYEQYF

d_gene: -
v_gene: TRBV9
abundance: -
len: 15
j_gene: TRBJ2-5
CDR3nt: TGTGCCAGCAGCGTAGAGGAGGGGCGCGGGGAGACCCAGTACTTC
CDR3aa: CASSVEEGRGETQYF

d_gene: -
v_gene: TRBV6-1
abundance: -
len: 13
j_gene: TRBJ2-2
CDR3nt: TGTGCCAGCAGTGATGCGGCTACCGGGGAGCTGTTTTTT
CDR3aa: CASSDAATGELFF

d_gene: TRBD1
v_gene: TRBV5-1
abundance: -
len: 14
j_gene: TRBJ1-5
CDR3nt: TGCGCCAGCAGCCCGACAGGGGGCGATCAGCCCCAGCATTTT
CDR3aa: CASSPTGGDQPQHF

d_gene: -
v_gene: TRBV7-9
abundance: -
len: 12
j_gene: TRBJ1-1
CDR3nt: TGTGCCAGCAGCTCTCAGGACGGCCGGGCTTTCTTT
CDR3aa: CASSSQDGRAFF

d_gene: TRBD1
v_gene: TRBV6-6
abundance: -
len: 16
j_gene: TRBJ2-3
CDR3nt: TGTGCCAGCAGTTACAAACAGGGGCCGTCCACAGATACGCAGTATTTT
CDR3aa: CASSYKQGPSTDTQYF

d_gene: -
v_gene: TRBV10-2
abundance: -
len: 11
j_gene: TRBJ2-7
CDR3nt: TGCGCCAGCAGTGTGGGCTACGAGCAGTACTTC
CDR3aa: CASSVGYEQYF

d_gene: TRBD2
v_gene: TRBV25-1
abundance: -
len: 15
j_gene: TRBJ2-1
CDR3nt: TGTGCCAGCAGTGAAGCGGGAGGGAATATCAATGAGCAGTTCTTC
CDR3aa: CASSEAGGNINEQFF

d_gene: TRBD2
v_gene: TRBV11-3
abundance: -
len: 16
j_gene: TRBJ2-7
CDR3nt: TGTGCCAGCAGCTCTCAACTAGCGGGAGGGTGGAACGAGCAGTACTTC
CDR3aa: CASSSQLAGGWNEQYF

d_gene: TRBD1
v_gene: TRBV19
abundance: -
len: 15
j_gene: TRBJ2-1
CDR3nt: TGTGCCAGTACCCCGGGACAGGGCTCAGGCAATGAGCAGTTCTTC
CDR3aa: CASTPGQGSGNEQFF

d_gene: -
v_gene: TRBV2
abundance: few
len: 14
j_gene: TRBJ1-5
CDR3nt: TGTGCCAGCAGTGAAGGGAGTTCCAATCAGCCCCAGCATTTT
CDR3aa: CASSEGSSNQPQHF

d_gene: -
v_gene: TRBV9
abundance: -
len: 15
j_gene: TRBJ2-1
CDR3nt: TGTGCCAGCAGCGTAGACGACAGGTCCTACAATGAGCAGTTCTTC
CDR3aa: CASSVDDRSYNEQFF

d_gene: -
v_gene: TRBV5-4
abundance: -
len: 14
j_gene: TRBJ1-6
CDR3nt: TGTGCCAGCACCTTCGGAGTAGCTAATTCACCCCTCCACTTT
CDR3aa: CASTFGVANSPLHF

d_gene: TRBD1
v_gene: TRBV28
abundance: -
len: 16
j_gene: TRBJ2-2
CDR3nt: TGTGCCAGCATCAAGCGGACAGGGGGGTACACCGGGGAGCTGTTTTTT
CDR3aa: CASIKRTGGYTGELFF

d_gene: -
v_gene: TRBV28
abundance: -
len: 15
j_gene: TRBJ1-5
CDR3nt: TGTGCCAGCAGTTTAGGAGGAGGGGGGCTGCAGCCCCAGCATTTT
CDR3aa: CASSLGGGGLQPQHF

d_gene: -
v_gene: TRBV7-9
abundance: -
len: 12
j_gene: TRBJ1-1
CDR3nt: TGTGCCAGCAGCCCCGGGTACACTGAAGCTTTCTTT
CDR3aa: CASSPGYTEAFF

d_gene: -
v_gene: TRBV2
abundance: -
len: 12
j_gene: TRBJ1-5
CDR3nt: TGTGCCAGCAGTGAAGGGGCAACCACCCAGCATTTT
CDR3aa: CASSEGATTQHF

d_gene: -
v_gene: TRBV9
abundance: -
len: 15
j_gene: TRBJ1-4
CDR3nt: TGTGCCAGCAGCGTTTTAGGGACAACTAATGAAAAACTGTTTTTT
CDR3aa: CASSVLGTTNEKLFF

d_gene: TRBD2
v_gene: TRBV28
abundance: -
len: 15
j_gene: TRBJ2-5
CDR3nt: TGTGCCAGCAGCCAACTAGCGGGAAGTCAAGAGACCCAGTACTTC
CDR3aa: CASSQLAGSQETQYF

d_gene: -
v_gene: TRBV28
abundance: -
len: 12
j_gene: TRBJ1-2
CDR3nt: TGTGCCAGCAGTCAAGGTGTTTATGGCTACACCTTC
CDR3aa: CASSQGVYGYTF

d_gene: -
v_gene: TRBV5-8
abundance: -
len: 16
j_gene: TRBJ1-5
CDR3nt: TGTGCCAGCAGCTTCCTTAGCCCAGGCGGTAGTCAGCCCCAGCATTTT
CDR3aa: CASSFLSPGGSQPQHF

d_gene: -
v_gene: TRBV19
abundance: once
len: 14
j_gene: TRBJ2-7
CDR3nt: TGTGCCAGTCATCCAAGAGGTCGATCCTACGAGCAGTACTTC
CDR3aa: CASHPRGRSYEQYF

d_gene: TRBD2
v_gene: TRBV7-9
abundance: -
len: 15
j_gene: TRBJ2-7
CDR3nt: TGTGCCAGCAGCCCGTGGACTAGCGAGGACTACGAGCAGTACTTC
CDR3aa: CASSPWTSEDYEQYF